This paragraph covers one T cell receptor beta chain sequence. The sample comes from a study of blood T cell repertoires in COVID-19. Whole-study context: Italy, Spain and the United States were the sources of the convalescent and acute COVID-19 samples. T cells, B-cell-depleted T cells, or PBMCs supplied cDNA or gDNA.

As processed by the authors: Counts of nucleated cells, estimated from reference gene primer amplification, were obtained. Assay: immunoSEQ multiplex PCR; the TCRdb copy retains only in-frame clones and omits some. Clone size and the V and J calls come from that table; the DNA yielded D and trimming. The sample carries 35,000 to 45,000 clones, around 84% recorded once. The sequence was collected from a man between 65 and 80 years old with acute or convalescent COVID-19. Sequencing used peripheral blood.

The CDR3 sequence is CATSDSGTETYGYTF. The CDR3 nucleotides are TGTGCCACCAGTGACTCCGGGACAGAAACATATGGCTACACCTTC. The V call is TRBV24-1, the J call TRBJ1-2, with 7 bases fitting TRBD1. The V gene end was trimmed by 4 bases and the J gene end by 5 bases; junction bases not matched to a gene: 9. The CDR3 runs to 15 residues. Germline CDR1 reads KGHDR; CDR2 reads SFDVKD.